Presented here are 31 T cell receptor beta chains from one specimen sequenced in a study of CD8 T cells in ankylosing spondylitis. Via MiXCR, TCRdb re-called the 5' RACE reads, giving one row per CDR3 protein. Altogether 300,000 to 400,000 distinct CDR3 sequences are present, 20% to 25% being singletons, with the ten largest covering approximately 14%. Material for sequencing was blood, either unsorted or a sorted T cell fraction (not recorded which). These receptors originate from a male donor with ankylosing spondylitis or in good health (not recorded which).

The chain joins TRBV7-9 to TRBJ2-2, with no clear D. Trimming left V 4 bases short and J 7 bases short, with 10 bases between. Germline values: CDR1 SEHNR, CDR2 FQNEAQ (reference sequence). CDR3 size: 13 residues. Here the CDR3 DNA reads TGTGCCAGCAGCTCCTCCGGTAACGGGGAGCTGTTTTTT. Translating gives CASSSSGNGELFF.

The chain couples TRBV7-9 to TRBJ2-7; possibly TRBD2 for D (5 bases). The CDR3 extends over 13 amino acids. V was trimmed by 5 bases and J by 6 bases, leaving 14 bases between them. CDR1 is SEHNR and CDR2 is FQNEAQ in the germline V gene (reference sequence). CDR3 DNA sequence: TGTGCCAGCAGCACCCGGGAACGGAGCGAGCAGTACTTC. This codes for CASSTRERSEQYF.

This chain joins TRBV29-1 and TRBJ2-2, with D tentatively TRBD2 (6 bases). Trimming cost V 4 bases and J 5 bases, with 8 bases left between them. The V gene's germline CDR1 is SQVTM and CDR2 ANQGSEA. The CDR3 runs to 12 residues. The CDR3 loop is CSVVEGTGELFF. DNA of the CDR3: TGCAGCGTTGTGGAGGGGACCGGGGAGCTGTTTTTT.

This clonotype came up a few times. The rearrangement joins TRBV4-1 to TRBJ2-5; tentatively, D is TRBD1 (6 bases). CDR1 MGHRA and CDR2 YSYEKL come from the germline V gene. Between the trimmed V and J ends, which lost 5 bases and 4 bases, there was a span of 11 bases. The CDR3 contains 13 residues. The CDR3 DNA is TGCGCCAGCAGCTCTTGGGACACAGAGACCCAGTACTTC. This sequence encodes CASSSWDTETQYF.

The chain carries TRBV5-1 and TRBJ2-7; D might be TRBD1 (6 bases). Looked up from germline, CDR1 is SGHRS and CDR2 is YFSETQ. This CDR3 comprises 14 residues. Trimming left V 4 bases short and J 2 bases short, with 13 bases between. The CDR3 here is CASSPGQNTYEQYF. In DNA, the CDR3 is TGCGCCAGCAGCCCAGGACAGAATACCTACGAGCAGTACTTC.

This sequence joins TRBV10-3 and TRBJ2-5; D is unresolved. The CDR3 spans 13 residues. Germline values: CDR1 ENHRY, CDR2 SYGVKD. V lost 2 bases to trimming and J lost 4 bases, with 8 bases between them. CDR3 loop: CAISEIAPETQYF. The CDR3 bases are TGTGCCATCAGTGAGATTGCTCCAGAGACCCAGTACTTC.

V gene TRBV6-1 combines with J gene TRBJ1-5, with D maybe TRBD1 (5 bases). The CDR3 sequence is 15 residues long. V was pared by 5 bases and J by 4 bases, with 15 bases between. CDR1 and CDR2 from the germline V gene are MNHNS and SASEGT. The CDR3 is CASSLNDSPNQPQHF. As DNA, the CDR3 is TGTGCCAGCAGTCTTAATGACAGTCCTAATCAGCCCCAGCATTTT.

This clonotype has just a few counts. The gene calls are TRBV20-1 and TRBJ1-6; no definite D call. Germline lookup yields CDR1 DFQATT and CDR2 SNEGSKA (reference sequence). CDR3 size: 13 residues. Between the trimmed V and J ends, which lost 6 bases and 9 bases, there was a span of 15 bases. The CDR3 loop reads CSAAVGFSSPLHF. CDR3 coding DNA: TGCAGTGCAGCTGTGGGCTTTAGTTCACCCCTCCACTTT.

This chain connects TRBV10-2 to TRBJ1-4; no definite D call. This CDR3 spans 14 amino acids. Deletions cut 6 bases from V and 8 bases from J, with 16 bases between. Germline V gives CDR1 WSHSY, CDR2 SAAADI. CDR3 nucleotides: TGCGCCAGCAGGCCCGACAATCCGGGAGAAAAACTGTTTTTT. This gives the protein CASRPDNPGEKLFF.

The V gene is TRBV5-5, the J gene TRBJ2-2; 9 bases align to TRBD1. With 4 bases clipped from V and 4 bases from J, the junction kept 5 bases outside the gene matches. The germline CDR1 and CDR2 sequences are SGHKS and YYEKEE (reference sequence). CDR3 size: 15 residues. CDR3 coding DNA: TGTGCCAGCAGCCCGACAGGGGGGCGCACCGGGGAGCTGTTTTTT. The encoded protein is CASSPTGGRTGELFF.

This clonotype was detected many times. Here the CDR3 reads CASSPTGPTDTQYF. CDR3 nucleotides: TGTGCCAGCAGCCCGACGGGGCCAACAGATACGCAGTATTTT. The V and J genes are TRBV28 and TRBJ2-3; D tentatively reads TRBD1 or TRBD2 (5 bases each). The CDR3 consists of 14 residues. With 6 bases removed from V and 3 bases from J, the gap between germline ends came to 13 bases. From germline, CDR1 is MDHEN and CDR2 SYDVKM.

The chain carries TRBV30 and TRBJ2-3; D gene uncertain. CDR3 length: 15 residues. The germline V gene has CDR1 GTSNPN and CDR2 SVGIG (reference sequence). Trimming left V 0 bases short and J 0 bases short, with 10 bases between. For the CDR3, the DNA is TGTGCCTGGAGTGTCCCGATCTCTAGCACAGATACGCAGTATTTT. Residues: CAWSVPISSTDTQYF.

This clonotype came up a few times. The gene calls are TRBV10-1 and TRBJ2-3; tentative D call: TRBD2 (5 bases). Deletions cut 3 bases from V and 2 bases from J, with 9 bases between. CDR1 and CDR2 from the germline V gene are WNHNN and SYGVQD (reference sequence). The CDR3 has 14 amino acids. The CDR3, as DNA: TGCGCCAGCAGTGACGGGGTCGTCACAGATACGCAGTATTTT. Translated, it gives CASSDGVVTDTQYF.

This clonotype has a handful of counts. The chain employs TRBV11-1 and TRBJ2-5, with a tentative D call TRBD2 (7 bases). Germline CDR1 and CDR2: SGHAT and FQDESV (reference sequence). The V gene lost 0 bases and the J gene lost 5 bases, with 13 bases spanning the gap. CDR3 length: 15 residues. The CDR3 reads CASSLARGAQETQYF. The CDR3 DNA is TGTGCCAGCAGCTTAGCCCGGGGGGCCCAGGAGACCCAGTACTTC.

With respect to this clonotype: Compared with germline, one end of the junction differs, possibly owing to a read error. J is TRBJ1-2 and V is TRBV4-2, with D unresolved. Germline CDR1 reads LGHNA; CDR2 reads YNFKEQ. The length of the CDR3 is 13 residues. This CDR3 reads CAISPGQYYGYTF. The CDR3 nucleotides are TGTGCCATCAGCCCCGGGCAGTACTATGGCTACACCTTC.

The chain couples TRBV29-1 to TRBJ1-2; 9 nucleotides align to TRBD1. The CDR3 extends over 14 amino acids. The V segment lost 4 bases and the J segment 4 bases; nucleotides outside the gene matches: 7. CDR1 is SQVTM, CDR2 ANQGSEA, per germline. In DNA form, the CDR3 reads TGCAGCGTTGTGGGACAGGGTTCTCTCTATGGCTACACCTTC. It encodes CSVVGQGSLYGYTF.

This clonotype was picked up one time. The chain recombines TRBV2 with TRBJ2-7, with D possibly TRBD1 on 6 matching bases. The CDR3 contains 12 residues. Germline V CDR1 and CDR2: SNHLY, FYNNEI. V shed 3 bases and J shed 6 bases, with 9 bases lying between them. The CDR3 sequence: CASSDRTAEQYF. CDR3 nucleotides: TGTGCCAGCAGTGATAGGACAGCCGAGCAGTACTTC.

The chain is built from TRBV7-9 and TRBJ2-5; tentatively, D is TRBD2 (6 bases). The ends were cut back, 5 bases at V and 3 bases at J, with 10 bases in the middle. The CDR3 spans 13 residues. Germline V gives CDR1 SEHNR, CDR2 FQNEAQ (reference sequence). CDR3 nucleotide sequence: TGTGCCAGCAGCGGCCGACTAGAAGAGACCCAGTACTTC. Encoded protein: CASSGRLEETQYF.

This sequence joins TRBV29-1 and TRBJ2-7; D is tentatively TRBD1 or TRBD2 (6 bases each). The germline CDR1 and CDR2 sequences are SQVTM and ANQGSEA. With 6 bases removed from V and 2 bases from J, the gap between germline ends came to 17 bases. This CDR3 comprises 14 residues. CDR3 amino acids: CSVPGPGEAYEQYF. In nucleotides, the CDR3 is TGCAGCGTCCCCGGCCCAGGGGAGGCCTACGAGCAGTACTTC.

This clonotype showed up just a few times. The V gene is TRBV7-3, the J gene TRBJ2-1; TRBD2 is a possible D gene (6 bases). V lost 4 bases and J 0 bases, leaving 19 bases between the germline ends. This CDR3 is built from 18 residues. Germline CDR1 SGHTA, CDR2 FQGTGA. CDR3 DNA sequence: TGTGCCAGCAGCTCCATTCCGGACTACTGGAGCTCCTACAATGAGCAGTTCTTC. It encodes CASSSIPDYWSSYNEQFF.

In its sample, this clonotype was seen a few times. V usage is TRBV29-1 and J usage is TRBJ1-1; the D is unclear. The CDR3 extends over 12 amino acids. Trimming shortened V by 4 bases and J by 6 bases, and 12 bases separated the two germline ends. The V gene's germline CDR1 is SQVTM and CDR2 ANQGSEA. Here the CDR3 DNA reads TGCAGCGTTGTCGGTCTGTACCCTGAAGCTTTCTTT. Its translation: CSVVGLYPEAFF. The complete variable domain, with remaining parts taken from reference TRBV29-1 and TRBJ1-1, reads SAVISQKPSRDICQRGTSLTIQCQVDSQVTMMFWYRQQPGQSLTLIATANQGSEATYESGFVIDKFPISRPNLTFSTLTVSNMSPEDSSIYLCSVVGLYPEAFFGQGTRLTVV.

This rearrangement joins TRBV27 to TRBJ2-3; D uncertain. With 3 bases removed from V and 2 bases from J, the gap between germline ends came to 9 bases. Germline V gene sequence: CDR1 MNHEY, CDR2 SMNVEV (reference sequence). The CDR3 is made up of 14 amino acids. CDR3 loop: CASSLDRSTDTQYF. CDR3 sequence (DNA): TGTGCCAGCAGTTTGGACCGTTCCACAGATACGCAGTATTTT.

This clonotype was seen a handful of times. The DNA of the CDR3 is TGTGCCAGCACCTCGGGACCTGACCCGAATTACCAAGAGACCCAGTACTTC. It specifies CASTSGPDPNYQETQYF. The chain couples TRBV9 to TRBJ2-5; D tentatively fits TRBD1 or TRBD2 (5 bases each). The ends were cut back, 6 bases at V and 0 bases at J, with 21 bases in the middle. The CDR3 spans 17 residues. Germline V gives CDR1 SGDLS, CDR2 YYNGEE.

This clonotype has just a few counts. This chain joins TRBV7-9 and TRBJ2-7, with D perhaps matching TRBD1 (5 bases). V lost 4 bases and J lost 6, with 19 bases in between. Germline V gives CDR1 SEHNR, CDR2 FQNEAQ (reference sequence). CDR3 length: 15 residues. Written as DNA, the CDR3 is TGTGCCAGCAGCTCTCTCGCCGCGCAGGGTACCGAGCAGTACTTC. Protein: CASSSLAAQGTEQYF.

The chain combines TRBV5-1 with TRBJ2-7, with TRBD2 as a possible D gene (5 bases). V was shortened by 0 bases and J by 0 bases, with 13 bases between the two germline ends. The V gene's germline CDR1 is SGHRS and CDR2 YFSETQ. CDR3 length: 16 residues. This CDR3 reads CASSLDWESPSYEQYF. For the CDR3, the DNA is TGCGCCAGCAGCTTGGATTGGGAGTCCCCCTCCTACGAGCAGTACTTC.

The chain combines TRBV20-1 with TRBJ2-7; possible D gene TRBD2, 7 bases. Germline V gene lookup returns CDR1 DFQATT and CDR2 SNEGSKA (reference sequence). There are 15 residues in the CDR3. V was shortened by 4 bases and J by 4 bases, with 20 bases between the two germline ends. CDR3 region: CSAMGASGLRYEQYF. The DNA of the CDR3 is TGCAGTGCTATGGGGGCTAGCGGCTTACGGTACGAGCAGTACTTC.

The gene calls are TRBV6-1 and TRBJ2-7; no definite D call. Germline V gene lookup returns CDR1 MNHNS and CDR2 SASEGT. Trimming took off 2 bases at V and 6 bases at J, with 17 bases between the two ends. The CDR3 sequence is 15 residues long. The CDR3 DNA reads TGTGCCAGCAGTGAATGGGCGTCCGCGTATGGCGAGCAGTACTTC. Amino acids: CASSEWASAYGEQYF.

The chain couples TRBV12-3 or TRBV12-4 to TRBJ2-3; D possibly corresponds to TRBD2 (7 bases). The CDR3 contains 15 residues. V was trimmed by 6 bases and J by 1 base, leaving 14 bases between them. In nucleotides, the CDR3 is TGTGCCAGCAGGGGGGGCGGGGGTGGCACAGATACGCAGTATTTT. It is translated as CASRGGGGGTDTQYF.

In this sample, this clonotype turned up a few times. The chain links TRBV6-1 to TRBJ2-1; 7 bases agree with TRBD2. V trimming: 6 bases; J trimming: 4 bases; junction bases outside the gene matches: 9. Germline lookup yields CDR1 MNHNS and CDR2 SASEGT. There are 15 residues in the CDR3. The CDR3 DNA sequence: TGTGCCAGCAGGATAACGGGGGGTTTATACAATGAGCAGTTCTTC. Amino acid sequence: CASRITGGLYNEQFF.

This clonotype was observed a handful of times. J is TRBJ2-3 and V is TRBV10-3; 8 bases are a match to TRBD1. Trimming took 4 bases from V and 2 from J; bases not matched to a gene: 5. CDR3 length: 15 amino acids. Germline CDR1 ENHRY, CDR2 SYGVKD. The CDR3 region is CAISAPGQATDTQYF. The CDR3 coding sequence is TGTGCCATCAGTGCCCCGGGACAGGCCACAGATACGCAGTATTTT.

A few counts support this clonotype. This CDR3 reads CASSLGQGTTEAFF. As DNA, the CDR3 is TGTGCCAGCAGCCTGGGACAGGGGACCACTGAAGCTTTCTTT. The gene calls are TRBV7-9 and TRBJ1-1, with TRBD1 matching 10 bases. CDR1 and CDR2 from the germline V gene are SEHNR and FQNEAQ (reference sequence). The CDR3 totals 14 residues. J gave up 4 bases and V 5 bases, and 4 bases lay outside the gene matches.